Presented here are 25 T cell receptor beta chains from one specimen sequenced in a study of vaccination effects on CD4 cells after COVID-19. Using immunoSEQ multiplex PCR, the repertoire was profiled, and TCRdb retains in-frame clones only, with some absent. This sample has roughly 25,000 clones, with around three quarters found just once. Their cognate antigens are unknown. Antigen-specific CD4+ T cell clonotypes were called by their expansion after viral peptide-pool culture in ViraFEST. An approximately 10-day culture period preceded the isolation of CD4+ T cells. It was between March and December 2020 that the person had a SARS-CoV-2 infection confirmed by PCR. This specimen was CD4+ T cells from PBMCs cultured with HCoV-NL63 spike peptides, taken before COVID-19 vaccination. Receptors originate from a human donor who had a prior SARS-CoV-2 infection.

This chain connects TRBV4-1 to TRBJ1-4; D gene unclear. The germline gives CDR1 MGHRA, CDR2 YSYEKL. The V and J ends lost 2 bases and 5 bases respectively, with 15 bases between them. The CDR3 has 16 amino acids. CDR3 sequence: CASSQPGRKENEKLFF. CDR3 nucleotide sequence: TGCGCCAGCAGCCAACCCGGTCGGAAAGAAAATGAAAAACTGTTTTTT.

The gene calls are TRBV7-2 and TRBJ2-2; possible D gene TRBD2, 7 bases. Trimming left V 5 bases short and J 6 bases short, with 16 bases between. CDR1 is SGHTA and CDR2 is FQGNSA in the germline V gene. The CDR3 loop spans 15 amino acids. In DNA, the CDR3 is TGTGCCAGCAGCACGGGGGGCCGCGGATCCGGGGAGCTGTTTTTT. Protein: CASSTGGRGSGELFF.

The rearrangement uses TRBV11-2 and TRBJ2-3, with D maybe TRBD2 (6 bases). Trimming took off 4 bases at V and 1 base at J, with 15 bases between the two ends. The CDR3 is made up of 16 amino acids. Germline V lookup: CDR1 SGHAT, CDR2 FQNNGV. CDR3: CASSSRIAVGTDTQYF. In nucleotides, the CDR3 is TGTGCCAGCAGCTCTCGAATAGCGGTAGGCACAGATACGCAGTATTTT.

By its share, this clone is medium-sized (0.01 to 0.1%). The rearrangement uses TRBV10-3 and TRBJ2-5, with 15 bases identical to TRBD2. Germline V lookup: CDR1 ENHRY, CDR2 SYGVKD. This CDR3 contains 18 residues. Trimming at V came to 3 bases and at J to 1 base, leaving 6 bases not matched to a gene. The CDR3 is CAISDPGLAGGPQETQYF. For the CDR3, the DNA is TGTGCCATCAGTGACCCGGGACTAGCGGGGGGCCCCCAAGAGACCCAGTACTTC.

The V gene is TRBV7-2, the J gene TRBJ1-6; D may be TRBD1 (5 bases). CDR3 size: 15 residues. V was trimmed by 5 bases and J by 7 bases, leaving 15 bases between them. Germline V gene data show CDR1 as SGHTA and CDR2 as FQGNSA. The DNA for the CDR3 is TGTGCCAGCAGCCCCCGAAGGGGAGGCAATTCACCCCTCCACTTT. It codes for CASSPRRGGNSPLHF.

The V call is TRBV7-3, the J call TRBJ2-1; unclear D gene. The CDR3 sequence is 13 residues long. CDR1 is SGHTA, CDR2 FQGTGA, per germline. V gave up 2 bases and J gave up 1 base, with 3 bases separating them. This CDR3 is CASSLASYNEQFF. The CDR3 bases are TGTGCCAGCAGCTTAGCATCCTACAATGAGCAGTTCTTC.

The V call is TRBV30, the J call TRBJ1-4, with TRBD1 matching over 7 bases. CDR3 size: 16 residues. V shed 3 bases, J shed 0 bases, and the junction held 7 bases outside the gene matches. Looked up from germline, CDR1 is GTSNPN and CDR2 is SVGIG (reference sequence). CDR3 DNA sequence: TGTGCCTGGAGGGGTAAGGGGGCTGCAACTAATGAAAAACTGTTTTTT. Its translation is CAWRGKGAATNEKLFF.

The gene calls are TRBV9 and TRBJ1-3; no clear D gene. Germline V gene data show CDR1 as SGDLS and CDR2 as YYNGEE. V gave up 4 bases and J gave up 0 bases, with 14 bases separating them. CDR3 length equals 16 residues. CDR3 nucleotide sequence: TGTGCCAGCAGCACCCGGTTGGGCATCTCTGGAAACACCATATATTTT. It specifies CASSTRLGISGNTIYF.

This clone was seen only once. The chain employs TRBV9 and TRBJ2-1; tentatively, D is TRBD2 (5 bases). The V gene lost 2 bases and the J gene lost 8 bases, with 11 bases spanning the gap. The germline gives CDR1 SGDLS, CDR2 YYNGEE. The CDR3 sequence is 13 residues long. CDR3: CASSVSSRDEQFF. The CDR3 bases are TGTGCCAGCAGCGTTTCTTCGAGGGATGAGCAGTTCTTC.

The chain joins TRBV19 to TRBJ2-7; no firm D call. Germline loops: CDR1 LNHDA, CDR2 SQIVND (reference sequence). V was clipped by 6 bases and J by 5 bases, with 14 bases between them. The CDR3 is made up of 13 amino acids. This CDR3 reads CASSLLLWNEQYF. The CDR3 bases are TGTGCCAGTAGCCTCCTCCTGTGGAACGAGCAGTACTTC.

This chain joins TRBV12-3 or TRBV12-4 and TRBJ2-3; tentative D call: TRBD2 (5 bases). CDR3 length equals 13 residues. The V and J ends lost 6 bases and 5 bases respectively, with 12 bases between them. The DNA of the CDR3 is TGTGCCAGCAGGGGGAATCGGGGAGATACGCAGTATTTT. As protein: CASRGNRGDTQYF.

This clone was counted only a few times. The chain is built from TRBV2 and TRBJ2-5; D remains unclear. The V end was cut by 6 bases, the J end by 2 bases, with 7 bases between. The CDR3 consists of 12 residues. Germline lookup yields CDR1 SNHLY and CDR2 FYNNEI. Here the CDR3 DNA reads TGTGCCAGCAGCCTCCTACAAGAGACCCAGTACTTC. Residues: CASSLLQETQYF. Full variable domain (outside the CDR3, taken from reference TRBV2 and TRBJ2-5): EPEVTQTPSHQVTQMGQEVILRCVPISNHLYFYWYRQILGQKVEFLVSFYNNEISEKSEIFDDQFSVERPDGSNFTLKIRSTKLEDSAMYFCASSLLQETQYFGPGTRLLVL.

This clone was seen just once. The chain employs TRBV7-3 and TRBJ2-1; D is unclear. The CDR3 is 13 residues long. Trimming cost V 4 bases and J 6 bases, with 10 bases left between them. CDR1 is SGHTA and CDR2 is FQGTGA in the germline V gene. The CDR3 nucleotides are TGTGCCAGCAGCTCCGACCCCTCCAATGAGCAGTTCTTC. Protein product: CASSSDPSNEQFF.

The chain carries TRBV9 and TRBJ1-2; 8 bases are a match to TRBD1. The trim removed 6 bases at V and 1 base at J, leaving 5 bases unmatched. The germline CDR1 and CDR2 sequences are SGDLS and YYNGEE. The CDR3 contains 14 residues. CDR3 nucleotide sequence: TGTGCCAGCACCGGGACAGGTCATAACTATGGCTACACCTTC. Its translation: CASTGTGHNYGYTF.

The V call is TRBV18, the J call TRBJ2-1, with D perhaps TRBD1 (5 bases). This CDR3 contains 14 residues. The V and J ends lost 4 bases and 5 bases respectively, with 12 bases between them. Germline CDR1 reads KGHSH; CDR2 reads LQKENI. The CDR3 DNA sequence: TGTGCCAGCTCACTCGACAGACTCAACAATGAGCAGTTCTTC. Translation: CASSLDRLNNEQFF. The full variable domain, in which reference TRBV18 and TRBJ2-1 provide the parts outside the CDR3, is NAGVMQNPRHLVRRRGQEARLRCSPMKGHSHVYWYRQLPEEGLKFMVYLQKENIIDESGMPKERFSAEFPKEGPSILRIQQVVRGDSAAYFCASSLDRLNNEQFFGPGTRLTVL.

CDR3 nucleotide sequence: TGTGCCAGCAGCCAAGCAACAGGGACGATCTATGGCTACACCTTC. This translates into CASSQATGTIYGYTF. J is TRBJ1-2 and V is TRBV4-2; maybe TRBD1 (6 bases). V lost 1 base, J lost 4 bases, and 13 bases lay in between. The CDR3 is made up of 15 amino acids. In germline, CDR1 is LGHNA, CDR2 YNFKEQ.

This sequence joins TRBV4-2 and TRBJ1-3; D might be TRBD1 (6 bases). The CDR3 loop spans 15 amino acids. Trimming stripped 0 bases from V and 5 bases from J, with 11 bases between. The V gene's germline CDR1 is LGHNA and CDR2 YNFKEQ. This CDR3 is CASSQEGGSRNTIYF. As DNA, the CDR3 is TGTGCCAGCAGCCAAGAAGGGGGTAGTCGAAACACCATATATTTT.

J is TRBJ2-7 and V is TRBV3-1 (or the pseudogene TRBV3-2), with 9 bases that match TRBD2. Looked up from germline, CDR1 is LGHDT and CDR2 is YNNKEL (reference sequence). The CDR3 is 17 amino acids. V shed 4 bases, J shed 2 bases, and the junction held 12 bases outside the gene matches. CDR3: CASSPRGSGSRAYEQYF. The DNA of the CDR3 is TGTGCCAGCAGCCCCCGGGGTAGCGGGAGTAGGGCCTACGAGCAGTACTTC.

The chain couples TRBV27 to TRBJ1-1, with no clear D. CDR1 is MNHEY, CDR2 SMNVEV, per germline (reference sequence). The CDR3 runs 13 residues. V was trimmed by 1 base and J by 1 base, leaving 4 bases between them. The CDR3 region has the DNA TGTGCCAGCAGTTTATTGACGAACACTGAAGCTTTCTTT. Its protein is CASSLLTNTEAFF.

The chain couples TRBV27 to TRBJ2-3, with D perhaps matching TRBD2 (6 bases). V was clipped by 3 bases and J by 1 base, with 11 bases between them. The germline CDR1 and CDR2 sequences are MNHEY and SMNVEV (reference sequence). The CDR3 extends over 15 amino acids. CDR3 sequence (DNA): TGTGCCAGCAGTTTCCCCGGAGGGGGCACAGATACGCAGTATTTT. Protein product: CASSFPGGGTDTQYF.

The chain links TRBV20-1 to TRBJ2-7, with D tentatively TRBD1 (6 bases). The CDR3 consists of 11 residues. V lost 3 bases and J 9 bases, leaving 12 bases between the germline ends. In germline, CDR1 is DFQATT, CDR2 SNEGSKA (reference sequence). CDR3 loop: CSARNPRGQYF. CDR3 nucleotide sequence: TGCAGTGCTAGGAATCCCAGGGGGCAGTACTTC.

The CDR3 DNA is TGTGCCAGCGCAGCGGGACGGGAGACCCAGTACTTC. Encoded protein: CASAAGRETQYF. The chain recombines TRBV2 with TRBJ2-5; 7 bases align to TRBD2. The CDR3 has 12 residues. V was pared by 8 bases and J by 5 bases, with 5 bases of the junction left unmatched. Germline-derived CDR1 and CDR2 are SNHLY and FYNNEI.

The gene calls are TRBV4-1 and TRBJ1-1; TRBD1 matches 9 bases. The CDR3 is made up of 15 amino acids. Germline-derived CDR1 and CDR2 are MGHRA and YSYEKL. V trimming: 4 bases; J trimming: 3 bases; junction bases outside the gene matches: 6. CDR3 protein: CASSLGQGKDTEAFF. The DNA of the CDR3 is TGCGCCAGCAGCCTAGGACAGGGGAAGGACACTGAAGCTTTCTTT.

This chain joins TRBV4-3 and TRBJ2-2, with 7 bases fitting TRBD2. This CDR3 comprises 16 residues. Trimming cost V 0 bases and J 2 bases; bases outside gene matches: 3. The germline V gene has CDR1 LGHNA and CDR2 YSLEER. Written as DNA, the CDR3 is TGCGCCAGCAGCCAAGAGGCTAGCGGTAACACCGGGGAGCTGTTTTTT. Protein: CASSQEASGNTGELFF.

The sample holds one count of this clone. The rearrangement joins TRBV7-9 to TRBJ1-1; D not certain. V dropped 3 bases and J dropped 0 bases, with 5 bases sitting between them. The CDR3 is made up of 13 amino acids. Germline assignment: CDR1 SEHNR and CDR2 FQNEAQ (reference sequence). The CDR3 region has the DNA TGTGCCAGCAGCTTTGATATGAACACTGAAGCTTTCTTT. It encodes CASSFDMNTEAFF.